These T cell receptor beta chains were read from a single sample in a study of cytomegalovirus exposure and HLA in healthy donors. The table came from immunoSEQ multiplex PCR; TCRdb's copy has only in-frame clones and leaves some out. The profile covers under 150,000 clones, with around 66% appearing a single time and about 8.3% taken by the ten largest. The specimen was PBMCs. These receptor sequences come from a man between 18 and 35 years old in good health and CMV-seropositive. The CDR3 runs from the conserved cysteine through the conserved F or W. A D gene is named only where the DNA matches it firmly. Part of the rows lack a size; the others show once, few, many or a class for expanded clones.

>NA|NA|TRBV7-2|TRBJ1-2
CASSWNPGGYGYTF
TGTGCCAGCAGCTGGAATCCCGGGGGCTATGGCTACACCTTC
>NA|NA|TRBV29-1|TRBJ2-5
CSVAGDKGRETQYF
TGCAGCGTCGCCGGGGACAAAGGGCGAGAGACCCAGTACTTC
>NA|TRBD2|TRBV2|TRBJ2-1
CASSDLGLAGDRGEQFF
TGTGCCAGCAGTGATCTTGGACTAGCGGGGGATAGAGGTGAGCAGTTCTTC
>NA|TRBD1|TRBV7-9|TRBJ2-2
CASSFLQGGLFF
TGTGCCAGCAGCTTTCTACAGGGGGGGCTGTTTTTT
>few|TRBD1|TRBV28|TRBJ1-2
CASSLTQQGDGYTF
TGTGCCAGCAGTTTGACCCAACAGGGGGATGGCTACACCTTC
>NA|NA|TRBV30|TRBJ2-7
CAWSQGGPLLSYEQYF
TGTGCCTGGAGTCAGGGCGGCCCGTTATTATCCTACGAGCAGTACTTC
>NA|NA|TRBV12-2|TRBJ2-2
CASRLEPGGSTGELFF
TGTGCAAGTCGCTTAGAACCGGGGGGTAGCACCGGGGAGCTGTTTTTT
>NA|NA|TRBV6-1|TRBJ1-6
CASSEAVGGTNSPLHF
TGTGCCAGCAGTGAAGCAGTAGGCGGGACCAATTCACCCCTCCACTTT
>NA|TRBD1|TRBV5-1|TRBJ1-1
CASSTGQGRALNTEAFF
TGCGCCAGCAGCACCGGACAGGGTCGAGCGTTGAACACTGAAGCTTTCTTT
>NA|NA|TRBV11-3|TRBJ1-3
CASSLSTSSGNTIYF
TGTGCCAGCAGCTTATCTACGAGCTCTGGAAACACCATATATTTT
>NA|NA|TRBV30|TRBJ1-6
CAWSVGGPYRNSPLHF
TGTGCCTGGAGTGTGGGGGGACCCTACCGTAATTCACCCCTCCACTTT
>NA|TRBD1|TRBV15|TRBJ1-5
CATSNDRVQPQHF
TGTGCCACCAGCAACGACAGGGTACAGCCCCAGCATTTT
>few|NA|TRBV10-3|TRBJ1-1
CAISPLGYEAFF
TGTGCCATCAGTCCTCTAGGATATGAAGCTTTCTTT
>NA|TRBD1|TRBV5-4|TRBJ1-1
CASSPGTGRTEAFF
TGTGCCAGCAGCCCCGGGACAGGTCGGACTGAAGCTTTCTTT
>NA|NA|TRBV7-9|TRBJ1-1
CASSEGRGKVNTEAFF
TGTGCCAGCAGCGAGGGCCGGGGGAAGGTGAACACTGAAGCTTTCTTT
>NA|TRBD2|TRBV5-1|TRBJ2-6
CASSWKTGPREGPILGANVLTF
TGCGCCAGCAGCTGGAAAACCGGGCCCAGGGAGGGTCCGATTCTGGGGGCCAACGTCCTGACTTTC
>NA|TRBD1|TRBV5-6|TRBJ2-7
CASSRPDRASSYEQYF
TGTGCCAGCAGCCGCCCTGACAGGGCGAGCTCCTACGAGCAGTACTTC
>NA|NA|TRBV6-1|TRBJ1-4
CASSEWGSGRNEKLFF
TGTGCCAGCAGTGAATGGGGTTCCGGGAGAAATGAAAAACTGTTTTTT
>few|NA|TRBV6-5|TRBJ1-2
CASSFRGLGGYTF
TGTGCCAGCAGTTTCAGGGGTTTAGGAGGCTACACCTTC
>once|NA|TRBV6-1|TRBJ2-5
CASSPGLEETQYF
TGTGCCAGCAGTCCGGGACTGGAAGAGACCCAGTACTTC